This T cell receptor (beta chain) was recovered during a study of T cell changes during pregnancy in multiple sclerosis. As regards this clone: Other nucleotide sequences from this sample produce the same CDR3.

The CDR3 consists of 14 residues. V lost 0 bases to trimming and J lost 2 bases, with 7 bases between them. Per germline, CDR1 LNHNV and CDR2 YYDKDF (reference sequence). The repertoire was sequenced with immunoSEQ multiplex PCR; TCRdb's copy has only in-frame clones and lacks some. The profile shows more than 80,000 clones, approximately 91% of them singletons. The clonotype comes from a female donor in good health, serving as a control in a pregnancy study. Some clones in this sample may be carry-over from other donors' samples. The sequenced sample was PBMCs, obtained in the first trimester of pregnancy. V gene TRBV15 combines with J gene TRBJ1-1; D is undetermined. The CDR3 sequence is CATSRDRGNTEAFF. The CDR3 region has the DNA TGTGCCACCAGCAGAGATCGGGGAAACACTGAAGCTTTCTTT.